The rows below give T cell receptor beta chains drawn from one sample of a study of memory CD4+ T cells and cytomegalovirus serostatus. The protocol was immunoSEQ multiplex PCR, while the TCRdb copy is restricted to in-frame clones and leaves out a portion. Of tens of thousands of clones in the sample, more than 75% were seen once. Specimen: memory CD4+ T cells from blood. Receptors were obtained from an adult in good health and CMV-seronegative. CDR3s include the opening cysteine and the closing phenylalanine or tryptophan. The D gene is left open where the match is weak. Only part of the rows carry a size: once, few, many, or a class if the clone is expanded.

TRBV4-3	TRBJ1-4	NA	NA	CASSQDYDTRNEKLFF	TGCGCCAGCAGCCAAGATTACGACACAAGGAATGAAAAACTGTTTTTT
TRBV6-5	TRBJ1-2	few	NA	CASSYKGQGFYGYTF	TGTGCCAGCAGTTACAAAGGACAAGGCTTCTATGGCTACACCTTC
TRBV6-5	TRBJ1-1	NA	NA	CVTAGEAFF	TGTGTCACAGCAGGAGAAGCTTTCTTT
TRBV28	TRBJ1-3	NA	TRBD1	CASSTNRGSGNTIYF	TGTGCCAGCAGTACCAACAGGGGGTCCGGAAACACCATATATTTT
TRBV2	TRBJ1-5	NA	NA	CASSDWGANQPQHF	TGTGCCAGCAGTGACTGGGGGGCGAATCAGCCCCAGCATTTT
TRBV28	TRBJ1-3	NA	NA	CASSSPAERRNTIYF	TGTGCCAGCAGTTCTCCGGCTGAGCGAAGGAACACCATATATTTT
TRBV6-5	TRBJ1-4	NA	NA	CASSYSGRGEKLFF	TGTGCCAGCAGTTACTCGGGGCGGGGTGAAAAACTGTTTTTT
TRBV11-2	TRBJ1-4	few	NA	CASSTGQWDEKLFF	TGTGCCAGCAGCACTGGACAGTGGGATGAAAAACTGTTTTTT
TRBV2	TRBJ1-1	NA	NA	CASRPAPQGTGQAFF	TGTGCCAGCAGACCGGCCCCCCAGGGAACGGGTCAAGCTTTCTTT
TRBV7-7	TRBJ2-3	NA	TRBD1	CASSPTTGGATDTQYF	TGTGCCAGCAGCCCTACGACAGGGGGGGCCACAGATACGCAGTATTTT
TRBV11-1	TRBJ2-3	NA	NA	CASSLEQPTDTQYF	TGTGCCAGCAGCTTAGAGCAGCCCACAGATACGCAGTATTTT
TRBV30	TRBJ1-2	NA	NA	CAWSPSISRGYTF	TGTGCCTGGAGCCCTTCAATCTCCAGGGGCTACACCTTC
TRBV5-1	TRBJ1-1	NA	NA	CASSFPPGEGGTEAFF	TGCGCCAGCAGCTTCCCGCCCGGGGAAGGGGGCACTGAAGCTTTCTTT
TRBV19	TRBJ1-6	NA	NA	CASRFRVSYNSPLHF	TGTGCCAGTCGATTCAGGGTTTCGTATAATTCACCCCTCCACTTT
TRBV2	TRBJ1-1	NA	NA	CASRQLGMWTEAFF	TGTGCCAGCAGGCAGTTGGGGATGTGGACTGAAGCTTTCTTT
TRBV9	TRBJ1-1	few	NA	CASSRARDTEAFF	TGTGCCAGCTCCAGAGCTAGGGACACTGAAGCTTTCTTT
TRBV30	TRBJ2-5	NA	NA	CAWRKPRADETQYF	TGTGCCTGGAGAAAACCCAGGGCCGATGAGACCCAGTACTTC
TRBV12-5	TRBJ1-6	NA	NA	CASALFWGEYSPLHF	TGTGCTAGTGCCCTATTCTGGGGGGAATACTCACCCCTCCACTTT
TRBV19	TRBJ1-6	NA	NA	CASSIQDMESPLHF	TGTGCCAGTAGTATTCAGGACATGGAATCACCCCTCCACTTT
TRBV27	TRBJ2-2	NA	NA	CASSSQPPWLFF	TGTGCCAGCAGTTCCCAGCCCCCCTGGCTGTTTTTT
TRBV7-9	TRBJ2-3	NA	TRBD1	CASSTTGAADTQYF	TGTGCCAGCAGTACAACAGGGGCGGCAGATACGCAGTATTTT
TRBV4-2	TRBJ1-1	once	NA	CASSLYQGNTEAFF	TGTGCCAGCAGCCTTTATCAGGGTAACACTGAAGCTTTCTTT
TRBV30	TRBJ1-1	few	NA	CAWSSGLGTEAFF	TGTGCCTGGAGTTCGGGGTTAGGCACTGAAGCTTTCTTT
TRBV30	TRBJ2-7	NA	NA	CAWSVTGKTYEQYF	TGTGCCTGGAGTGTTACAGGGAAGACCTACGAGCAGTACTTC
TRBV6-6	TRBJ2-7	NA	NA	CASSYSSSPYEQYF	TGTGCCAGCAGTTACTCTTCGAGCCCCTACGAGCAGTACTTC
TRBV25-1	TRBJ2-5	once	NA	CASSAGVAGEHRETQYF	TGTGCCAGCAGTGCCGGGGTTGCTGGAGAGCACCGAGAGACCCAGTACTTC
TRBV7-2	TRBJ2-3	few	NA	CASSLEMGISTDTQYF	TGTGCCAGCAGCTTAGAAATGGGTATTAGCACAGATACGCAGTATTTT
TRBV6-5	TRBJ1-1	NA	NA	CASSMGVTEAFF	TGTGCCAGCAGTATGGGGGTTACTGAAGCTTTCTTT
TRBV5-8	TRBJ2-3	NA	NA	CASSLVGIDTQYF	TGTGCCAGCAGCTTGGTAGGGATAGATACGCAGTATTTT
TRBV11-2	TRBJ2-5	NA	NA	CASSFLRTETQYF	TGTGCCAGCAGCTTCCTTAGAACGGAGACCCAGTACTTC
TRBV7-8	TRBJ1-5	once	NA	CASSLDPDQPQHF	TGTGCCAGCAGCTTAGATCCGGATCAGCCCCAGCATTTT
TRBV2	TRBJ1-3	NA	NA	CASRTGFSGNTIYF	TGTGCCAGCAGGACAGGTTTTTCTGGAAACACCATATATTTT
TRBV6-6	TRBJ1-2	NA	TRBD1	CASSSGTGGAGGYTF	TGTGCCAGCAGTTCCGGGACAGGGGGCGCGGGGGGCTACACCTTC
TRBV25-1	TRBJ2-5	once	TRBD1	CASSVSTAKGAWAQYF	TGTGCCAGCAGTGTCTCGACCGCAAAGGGGGCTTGGGCCCAGTACTTC
TRBV2	TRBJ2-7	NA	NA	CASSSPGYEQYF	TGTGCCAGCAGTTCACCGGGGTACGAGCAGTACTTC
TRBV4-1	TRBJ2-5	NA	TRBD1	CASSLGQGGVWETQYF	TGCGCCAGCAGCCTTGGACAGGGCGGAGTTTGGGAGACCCAGTACTTC
TRBV29-1	TRBJ2-5	NA	NA	CSARREQETQYF	TGCAGCGCCCGACGGGAACAAGAGACCCAGTACTTC
TRBV6-6	TRBJ2-5	NA	NA	CASSYPTGTQYF	TGTGCCAGCAGTTACCCCACCGGGACCCAGTACTTC
TRBV25-1	TRBJ1-5	NA	TRBD1	CASSVTGTNQPQHF	TGTGCCAGCAGTGTGACAGGGACCAATCAGCCCCAGCATTTT
TRBV7-6	TRBJ2-5	NA	NA	CASSFLPQETQYF	TGTGCCAGCAGCTTCTTACCCCAAGAGACCCAGTACTTC
TRBV9	TRBJ2-3	NA	TRBD1	CASSVGRGPDTQYF	TGTGCCAGCAGCGTAGGCAGGGGGCCAGATACGCAGTATTTT
TRBV18	TRBJ1-4	NA	TRBD1	CASSPQAGQENEKLFF	TGTGCCAGCTCACCACAAGCAGGACAGGAGAATGAAAAACTGTTTTTT
TRBV14	TRBJ1-1	NA	NA	CASSQSGVTEAFF	TGTGCCAGCAGTCAGTCAGGGGTCACTGAAGCTTTCTTT
TRBV28	TRBJ2-7	NA	NA	CASSLGSLRTHEQYF	TGTGCCAGCAGTTTGGGGTCCCTAAGAACCCACGAGCAGTACTTC
TRBV7-8	TRBJ1-1	NA	NA	CASSLEPPGMGTEAFF	TGTGCCAGCAGCTTAGAACCGCCGGGGATGGGCACTGAAGCTTTCTTT
TRBV6-1	TRBJ2-3	NA	NA	CASSERERRQSDTQYF	TGTGCCAGCAGTGAACGGGAACGCAGACAGTCAGATACGCAGTATTTT